Each of the 19 T cell receptor beta chains below was sequenced from the same sample in a study of pediatric ulcerative colitis. Generated by immunoSEQ multiplex PCR, the TCRdb table keeps only in-frame clones and is missing some. Among some 57,000 clones listed, around 87% were seen once. Material: blood. Receptor source: a boy aged 10-17 years who was a control in a study of pediatric ulcerative colitis.

J is TRBJ2-7 and V is TRBV18; 10 bases match TRBD1. From germline, CDR1 is KGHSH and CDR2 LQKENI. The CDR3 consists of 12 residues. After removal of 5 bases from V and 5 bases from J, the junction contained 0 bases not matched to a gene. The CDR3, as DNA: TGTGCCAGCTCAGGGACAGGGGACGAGCAGTACTTC. As protein: CASSGTGDEQYF.

The V gene is TRBV6-6, the J gene TRBJ1-5; perhaps TRBD1 as D (5 bases). Germline V gene sequence: CDR1 MNHNY, CDR2 SVGAGI (reference sequence). CDR3 length: 14 residues. The ends were cut back, 0 bases at V and 2 bases at J, with 5 bases in the middle. Here the CDR3 DNA reads TGTGCCAGCAGTTACTCAGGGGGCAATCAGCCCCAGCATTTT. This translates into CASSYSGGNQPQHF.

This clone came up a few times. V and J are TRBV2 and TRBJ1-5; no reliable D call. Germline-derived CDR1 and CDR2 are SNHLY and FYNNEI. This CDR3 region has 13 residues. The germline V and J ends were trimmed by 7 bases and 3 bases, with 10 bases remaining between them. Here the CDR3 DNA reads TGTGCCAGCAAGATCGAAGTCAATCAGCCCCAGCATTTT. Translated, it gives CASKIEVNQPQHF.

The DNA for the CDR3 is TGCGCCAGCAGCCAAGTCGGGACAGGGGATAATGAAAAACTGTTTTTT. Its translation: CASSQVGTGDNEKLFF. J is TRBJ1-4 and V is TRBV4-1; 10 bases agree with TRBD1. This CDR3 is built from 16 residues. CDR1 and CDR2 (germline): MGHRA, YSYEKL. After removal of 1 base from V and 4 bases from J, the junction contained 3 bases not matched to a gene.

The rearrangement links TRBV7-3 to TRBJ2-5; 10 nucleotides align to TRBD1. V lost 5 bases, J lost 5 bases, and 8 bases stayed unmatched. CDR3 size: 15 residues. Germline V gene data show CDR1 as SGHTA and CDR2 as FQGTGA. CDR3 region: CASSLGTGAWETQYF. CDR3 coding DNA: TGTGCCAGCAGCCTCGGGACAGGGGCATGGGAGACCCAGTACTTC.

The chain has TRBV18 and TRBJ2-3, with no clear D. V shed 3 bases and J shed 0 bases, with 7 bases lying between them. Germline V gene data show CDR1 as KGHSH and CDR2 as LQKENI. This CDR3 comprises 14 residues. CDR3 sequence (DNA): TGTGCCAGCTCACCCGACGCGAGCACAGATACGCAGTATTTT. Its translation is CASSPDASTDTQYF.

The chain combines TRBV27 with TRBJ1-2, with 10 nucleotides matching TRBD1. Germline assignment: CDR1 MNHEY and CDR2 SMNVEV (reference sequence). Trimming removed 9 bases from V and 8 bases from J; junction bases left unmatched: 6. This CDR3 comprises 12 residues. For the CDR3, the DNA is TGTGCCAGTCGACAGGGGGCGAAGGGCTACACCTTC. Translating gives CASRQGAKGYTF.

The rearrangement links TRBV28 to TRBJ2-3; D is unresolved. From germline, CDR1 is MDHEN and CDR2 SYDVKM. This CDR3 is built from 15 residues. V gave up 2 bases and J gave up 0 bases, with 9 bases separating them. The DNA of the CDR3 is TGTGCCAGCAGTTTAACGGCGGCTAGCACAGATACGCAGTATTTT. Protein product: CASSLTAASTDTQYF.

This chain connects TRBV25-1 to TRBJ2-3, with TRBD1 identical over 7 bases. Germline V gene sequence: CDR1 MGHDK, CDR2 SYGVNS. CDR3 length: 16 amino acids. After removal of 0 bases from V and 6 bases from J, the junction contained 9 bases not matched to a gene. CDR3 region: CASSEYRDSIRDTQYF. As DNA, the CDR3 is TGTGCCAGCAGTGAATATCGGGACAGTATCAGGGATACGCAGTATTTT.

This clone was counted once. This rearrangement joins TRBV21-1 to TRBJ2-7; the D call in the table, TRBD1, was not verified against the DNA. TRBV21-1 is shown as a pseudogene. The CDR3 covers 16 residues. DNA for the CDR3: TGTGCCAGCAGCAAAAGGCGGGGACAGGACTCCTACGAGCAGTACTTC. Translated: CASSKRRGQDSYEQYF.

The genes are TRBV4-2 and TRBJ2-5; 9 nucleotides line up with TRBD2. This CDR3 is built from 18 residues. Germline CDR1 LGHNA, CDR2 YNFKEQ. Trimming took 3 bases from V and 5 from J; bases not matched to a gene: 16. The CDR3 spells CASSHRLWGGRVFETQYF. Written as DNA, the CDR3 is TGTGCCAGCAGCCATCGGCTTTGGGGCGGGAGGGTGTTTGAGACCCAGTACTTC.

This chain connects TRBV5-1 to TRBJ2-3; the D call may be TRBD1 or TRBD2 (5 bases each). The ends were cut back, 5 bases at V and 3 bases at J, with 13 bases in the middle. The CDR3 has 14 residues. Germline values: CDR1 SGHRS, CDR2 YFSETQ. The CDR3 DNA follows: TGCGCCAGCAGTATGGTTGGGGGTACAGATACGCAGTATTTT. It encodes CASSMVGGTDTQYF.

The V and J genes are TRBV6-6 and TRBJ1-5; D not certain. The germline V and J ends were trimmed by 7 bases and 4 bases, with 11 bases remaining between them. This CDR3 contains 13 residues. Germline CDR1 reads MNHNY; CDR2 reads SVGAGI (reference sequence). The CDR3 nucleotides are TGTGCCAGCACACCCACACGGAATCAGCCCCAGCATTTT. Translation: CASTPTRNQPQHF.

This clone was seen only once. The gene calls are TRBV7-8 and TRBJ2-7; 7 bases map to TRBD2. The CDR3 loop spans 16 amino acids. The junction had 6 bases not matched to a gene; V was cut back by 1 base and J by 0 bases. Germline CDR1 reads SGHVS; CDR2 reads FQNEAQ. CDR3: CASSLVIPGGSYEQYF. The CDR3 DNA sequence: TGTGCCAGCAGCTTAGTCATCCCGGGGGGCTCCTACGAGCAGTACTTC.

The rearrangement joins TRBV5-1 to TRBJ2-4, with D perhaps given as TRBD1 or TRBD2 (5 bases each). Germline V gene data show CDR1 as SGHRS and CDR2 as YFSETQ. Trimming stripped 4 bases from V and 6 bases from J, with 14 bases between. This CDR3 is 14 amino acids long. CDR3 in DNA: TGCGCCAGCAGCCTCGAGGGGTTTGGAAACATTCAGTACTTC. Translation gives CASSLEGFGNIQYF.

The chain couples TRBV9 to TRBJ1-6; D is ambiguous. The V and J ends lost 6 bases and 7 bases respectively, with 8 bases between them. The CDR3 has 12 residues. From germline, CDR1 is SGDLS and CDR2 YYNGEE. The CDR3 nucleotides read TGTGCCAGCAATCGTTTGAATTCACCCCTCCACTTT. Residues: CASNRLNSPLHF.

CDR3 in amino acids: CASSPEREGRETQYF. In DNA, the CDR3 is TGTGCCAGCAGCCCCGAGCGGGAGGGCCGGGAGACCCAGTACTTC. This sequence joins TRBV4-2 and TRBJ2-5, with TRBD2 identical over 10 bases. J was trimmed by 5 bases and V by 4 bases; bases with no gene match: 7. The CDR3 is 15 residues long. Per germline, CDR1 LGHNA and CDR2 YNFKEQ.

This clone has a handful of counts. The V call is TRBV28, the J call TRBJ2-7, with TRBD1 matching 12 bases. V was pared by 6 bases and J by 2 bases, with 8 bases of the junction left unmatched. Germline CDR1 reads MDHEN; CDR2 reads SYDVKM. CDR3 size: 16 residues. The CDR3 DNA sequence: TGTGCCAGCAGAGGGACAGGGGGCTGGAATCCCTACGAGCAGTACTTC. It translates to CASRGTGGWNPYEQYF.

V is TRBV9 and J is TRBJ2-1, with a possible D match to TRBD2 (6 bases). V was pared by 4 bases and J by 3 bases, with 11 bases between. Germline V gene data show CDR1 as SGDLS and CDR2 as YYNGEE. This CDR3 spans 14 amino acids. The CDR3 DNA reads as TGTGCCAGCAGCTCCCAGGACTACTACAATGAGCAGTTCTTC. It specifies CASSSQDYYNEQFF. Variable domain in full (rest from reference TRBV9 and TRBJ2-1): DSGVTQTPKHLITATGQRVTLRCSPRSGDLSVYWYQQSLDQGLQFLIQYYNGEERAKGNILERFSAQQFPDLHSELNLSSLELGDSALYFCASSSQDYYNEQFFGPGTRLTVL.